This TCR beta chain was recorded in a study of cytomegalovirus exposure and HLA in healthy donors. Study-level results: CMV antigen specificity of a few CMV-associated chains was confirmed in vitro. Altogether, about 160 TCR beta chains were recorded as cytomegalovirus-associated. Most observed TCR sequences were rare, whereas some public TCRs were detected in many donors.

Produced via immunoSEQ multiplex PCR; TCRdb's table is partial and in-frame only. The table lists 170,000 or so clones, roughly 84% of them singletons. As concerns this clone: The target antigen is unknown.

Deletions cut 3 bases from V and 5 bases from J, with 12 bases between. The CDR3 sequence is 14 residues long. Germline loops: CDR1 SGHRS, CDR2 YFSETQ. The sample consisted of PBMCs. The chain uses TRBV5-1 and TRBJ1-5, with D possibly TRBD1 on 6 matching bases. The source is a woman under 30 in good health and CMV-seropositive. In DNA, the CDR3 is TGCGCCAGCAGCTGGGCGGGGGGCGATCAGCCCCAGCATTTT. As protein: CASSWAGGDQPQHF.